This TCR beta chain was retrieved from a study of regulatory T cells in long-lasting Graves disease. For TCR beta, libraries came from iRepertoire HTBI primers and Arm-PCR of CDR3 regions. TCRdb analysed the multiplex PCR reads with MiXCR anew, one entry per CDR3 protein. Of about 540,000 distinct CDR3 sequences in the sample, around an eighth were seen once. Germline lookup yields CDR1 KGHDR and CDR2 SFDVKD. The CDR3 sequence is 14 residues long. Trimming cost V 4 bases and J 4 bases, with 12 bases left between them. This clonotype was seen ten or more times. The time point here: newly diagnosed GD, antithyroid drugs for less than 3 months. The TCR library was prepared using RNA isolated from PBMCs. This sample was shared with a second study, whose subject was T cells in Graves' hyperthyroidism and ophthalmopathy.

The source material was peripheral blood mononuclear cells (PBMCs), sampled at new diagnosis, from a patient treated with antithyroid drugs. V and J are TRBV24-1 and TRBJ2-5, with a possible D match to TRBD1 (6 bases). This TCR derives from a man aged 30 to 39 with Graves disease. The CDR3, as DNA: TGTGCCACCAGTGACGGACAGCTTTTAGAGACCCAGTACTTC. Amino acid sequence: CATSDGQLLETQYF.